A single sample is the source of the 9 T cell receptor beta chains below, sequenced in a study of neoadjuvant anti-PD-1 for oral cavity cancer. Produced via immunoSEQ multiplex PCR; TCRdb's table is partial and in-frame only. The sample records more than 9,500 clones, over 70% being singletons. The time point denotes: after neoadjuvant nivolumab, at surgical resection. Here the sequenced sample was PBMCs, taken after nivolumab (anti-PD-1) treatment. The receptors derive from a person between 40 and 85 years old with oral cavity squamous cell carcinoma.

J is TRBJ1-5 and V is TRBV27, with 11 bases aligning to TRBD1. The junction had 4 bases not matched to a gene; V was cut back by 5 bases and J by 4 bases. Germline loops: CDR1 MNHEY, CDR2 SMNVEV (reference sequence). The CDR3 totals 15 residues. In nucleotides, the CDR3 is TGTGCCAGCAGTACAGGGACAGGGGGGAATCAGCCCCAGCATTTT. Residues: CASSTGTGGNQPQHF.

The chain carries TRBV6-1 and TRBJ2-3; 8 nucleotides agree with TRBD1. J was trimmed by 3 bases and V by 11 bases; bases with no gene match: 7. This CDR3 has 13 residues. CDR1 and CDR2 from the germline V gene are MNHNS and SASEGT. Written as DNA, the CDR3 is TGTGCCGGAGGACAGGGTAGGACAGATACGCAGTATTTT. It is translated as CAGGQGRTDTQYF.

The J gene is TRBJ2-1, the V gene TRBV2, with D tentatively TRBD2 (5 bases). Germline lookup yields CDR1 SNHLY and CDR2 FYNNEI. Between the trimmed V and J ends, which lost 8 bases and 9 bases, there was a span of 14 bases. This CDR3 spans 12 amino acids. Here the CDR3 reads CASAEAVREQFF. CDR3 in DNA: TGTGCCAGCGCAGAAGCGGTGCGTGAGCAGTTCTTC.

V is TRBV30 and J is TRBJ2-1; 7 bases match TRBD1. Germline V gives CDR1 GTSNPN, CDR2 SVGIG (reference sequence). The V gene end was trimmed by 0 bases and the J gene end by 9 bases; junction bases not matched to a gene: 11. The CDR3 length is 15 residues. CDR3 region: CAWSVGTGESGEQFF. CDR3 DNA: TGTGCCTGGAGTGTAGGCACAGGGGAATCGGGTGAGCAGTTCTTC.

This clone was observed a handful of times. This chain uses TRBV5-4 with TRBJ1-4; weak D call: TRBD1 (5 bases). Trimming left V 3 bases short and J 5 bases short, with 20 bases between. Germline loops: CDR1 SGHNT, CDR2 YYREEE (reference sequence). CDR3 length: 17 amino acids. This CDR3 is CASSSKDNSGLNEKLFF. The DNA for the CDR3 is TGTGCCAGCAGCTCAAAGGACAACTCAGGGTTGAATGAAAAACTGTTTTTT.

CDR3 in amino acids: CASSLAANRGYEQYF. The CDR3 DNA sequence: TGCGCCAGCAGCTTGGCGGCCAATAGGGGCTACGAGCAGTACTTC. V is TRBV5-1 and J is TRBJ2-7, with D tentatively TRBD1 (5 bases). Trimming removed 0 bases from V and 3 bases from J, with 13 bases in between. In germline, CDR1 is SGHRS, CDR2 YFSETQ. The CDR3 totals 15 residues. Together with reference TRBV5-1 and TRBJ2-7, the CDR3 gives the full variable domain: KAGVTQTPRYLIKTRGQQVTLSCSPISGHRSVSWYQQTPGQGLQFLFEYFSETQRNKGNFPGRFSGRQFSNSRSEMNVSTLELGDSALYLCASSLAANRGYEQYFGPGTRLTVT.

The rearrangement uses TRBV9 and TRBJ1-4; D unclear. V lost 3 bases, J lost 8 bases, and 14 bases lay in between. Germline loops: CDR1 SGDLS, CDR2 YYNGEE. CDR3 length: 14 amino acids. The CDR3 DNA reads TGTGCCAGCAGCGGCATCCTCGGGGAAGAAAAACTGTTTTTT. Protein: CASSGILGEEKLFF.

This clone showed up just a few times. The chain uses TRBV19 and TRBJ2-2; D possibly corresponds to TRBD1 (6 bases). There are 15 residues in the CDR3. V lost 5 bases and J 3 bases, leaving 13 bases between the germline ends. CDR1 is LNHDA, CDR2 SQIVND, per germline (reference sequence). The CDR3 sequence is CASSPPGQHTGELFF. The CDR3 bases are TGTGCCAGTAGTCCTCCGGGACAACACACCGGGGAGCTGTTTTTT.

The chain uses TRBV6-6 and TRBJ2-1; 7 nucleotides align to TRBD2. The CDR3 consists of 13 residues. CDR1 is MNHNY, CDR2 SVGAGI, per germline (reference sequence). V lost 7 bases to trimming and J lost 4 bases; unmatched junction nucleotides: 4. This chain's CDR3 is CASKLARYNEQFF. In nucleotides, the CDR3 is TGTGCCAGCAAACTAGCGAGGTACAATGAGCAGTTCTTC.